This TCR beta chain was sequenced during a study of CD8+CD57+ T cells in acquired aplastic anemia. Those patients picked for sequencing had displayed CD8+CD57+ cell expansion on flow cytometry. The V and J ends lost 6 bases and 1 base respectively, with 3 bases between them. Per the germline V gene, CDR1 is LGHDT and CDR2 is YNNKEL (reference sequence). The CDR3 runs to 11 residues. This clonotype was observed many times. TCR beta VDJ and CDR3 profiling used genomic DNA as template. TCRdb redid the calling of the reads with MiXCR, one entry per CDR3 protein. The sample has about 180,000 distinct CDR3 sequences; about half are singletons.

The material sequenced was sorted CD4+, CD8+, or CD8+CD57+ T cells (not recorded which) from PBMCs. V gene TRBV3-1 combines with J gene TRBJ1-1; D call uncertain. This receptor was obtained from a human donor with aplastic anemia. DNA for the CDR3: TGTGCCAGCAGGAAGAACACTGAAGCTTTCTTT. Residues: CASRKNTEAFF.